This entry lists 14 T cell receptor beta chains sequenced from one sample in a study of shared clonotypes between healthy human individuals. Clones were read by immunoSEQ multiplex PCR, and TCRdb kept only the in-frame ones, dropping some. The table records approximately 640,000 clones, 60% to 80% of them present only once. The sequencing input was memory CD4+ T cells sorted from blood. The subset: CD45RA-negative fraction. The source of these receptors is a young woman in good health.

This clone was counted once. This chain joins TRBV27 and TRBJ2-2; TRBD2 matches 9 bases. Trimming cost V 5 bases and J 6 bases; bases outside gene matches: 7. Germline-derived CDR1 and CDR2 are MNHEY and SMNVEV (reference sequence). The CDR3 consists of 15 residues. CDR3 in DNA: TGTGCCAGCAGTGTCGCCGGGACTAGCCCCGGGGAGCTGTTTTTT. This codes for CASSVAGTSPGELFF.

The CDR3 here is CAWTGLGSPYEQYF. The CDR3 DNA is TGTGCCTGGACTGGGCTGGGTTCCCCCTACGAGCAGTACTTC. The chain is built from TRBV30 and TRBJ2-7; D remains unclear. Germline CDR1 is GTSNPN and CDR2 is SVGIG (reference sequence). V dropped 4 bases and J dropped 2 bases, with 15 bases sitting between them. This CDR3 has 14 amino acids.

This rearrangement joins TRBV19 to TRBJ2-7; 11 bases match TRBD2. CDR1 LNHDA and CDR2 SQIVND come from the germline V gene (reference sequence). This CDR3 contains 16 residues. V gave up 3 bases and J gave up 2 bases; unmatched junction bases: 6. The CDR3 here is CASSIRGLAGAYEQYF. CDR3 coding DNA: TGTGCCAGTAGTATCCGTGGACTAGCGGGCGCCTACGAGCAGTACTTC.

The CDR3 region is CASSDVTRVSGANVLTF. CDR3 sequence (DNA): TGTGCCAGCAGTGATGTCACGCGCGTCTCTGGGGCCAACGTCCTGACTTTC. The V gene is TRBV2, the J gene TRBJ2-6; D gene ambiguous. There are 17 residues in the CDR3. CDR1 is SNHLY, CDR2 FYNNEI, per germline. Trimming left V 3 bases short and J 0 bases short, with 12 bases between.

The V gene is TRBV27, the J gene TRBJ2-1, with D possibly being TRBD1 (6 bases). V lost 6 bases and J 3 bases, leaving 12 bases between the germline ends. The CDR3 is 14 amino acids. Per the germline V gene, CDR1 is MNHEY and CDR2 is SMNVEV (reference sequence). The DNA of the CDR3 is TGTGCCAGCAGAAGAGGGGGTAACTACAATGAGCAGTTCTTC. It is translated as CASRRGGNYNEQFF.

This clone was seen only once. This chain uses TRBV5-6 with TRBJ1-4; D gene uncertain. The CDR3 contains 14 residues. Trimming took 4 bases from V and 8 from J, leaving 15 bases between them. Germline assignment: CDR1 SGHDT and CDR2 YYEEEE. CDR3 coding DNA: TGTGCCAGCAGCGGGAGTGACGGATGGGAAAAACTGTTTTTT. It is translated as CASSGSDGWEKLFF.

The chain recombines TRBV27 with TRBJ1-5; 10 nucleotides align to TRBD1. V gave up 0 bases and J gave up 2 bases; unmatched junction bases: 10. The CDR3 is 19 residues long. The germline gives CDR1 MNHEY, CDR2 SMNVEV (reference sequence). The chain's CDR3 is CASSLSWDRGSRRNQPQHF. The CDR3 nucleotides read TGTGCCAGCAGTTTATCGTGGGACAGGGGTTCGCGGCGCAATCAGCCCCAGCATTTT.

The chain carries TRBV28 and TRBJ2-5, with 11 positions matching TRBD1. Looked up from germline, CDR1 is MDHEN and CDR2 is SYDVKM. The CDR3 runs to 16 residues. Germline trimming cut 2 bases from V and 2 bases from J; bases unmatched to any gene: 4. CDR3 DNA: TGTGCCAGCAGTTTAGGGGGGACAGGGGGGCAAGAGACCCAGTACTTC. It translates to CASSLGGTGGQETQYF.

The V gene is TRBV5-1, the J gene TRBJ2-1; maybe TRBD2 (6 bases). The CDR3 runs 18 residues. V was clipped by 2 bases and J by 0 bases, with 18 bases between them. The germline gives CDR1 SGHRS, CDR2 YFSETQ. This CDR3 is CASSFGTFQLSSYNEQFF. Written as DNA, the CDR3 is TGCGCCAGCAGCTTCGGGACTTTCCAACTAAGCTCCTACAATGAGCAGTTCTTC.

This clone was counted a few times. Different DNA sequences within this sample yield the same CDR3. This chain connects TRBV5-1 to TRBJ2-1; 7 bases fit TRBD1. Trimming took 0 bases from V and 4 from J; bases not matched to a gene: 4. The CDR3 spans 15 residues. Germline assignment: CDR1 SGHRS and CDR2 YFSETQ. CDR3 DNA sequence: TGCGCCAGCAGCTTGGCCAGGGGGTCGTACAATGAGCAGTTCTTC. It encodes CASSLARGSYNEQFF.

Only a few counts were recorded for this clone. The CDR3 loop is CASSTPRLAGDHTGELFF. The CDR3 DNA sequence: TGTGCCAGCAGCACACCCCGACTAGCGGGAGATCACACCGGGGAGCTGTTTTTT. This chain connects TRBV21-1 to TRBJ2-2; the tabulated D call, TRBD2, remains unverified against the DNA. TRBV21-1 is termed a pseudogene. The CDR3 spans 18 residues.

The rearrangement joins TRBV25-1 to TRBJ2-2; a weak D match, TRBD2 (6 bases). V lost 5 bases and J lost 0, with 10 bases in between. Looked up from germline, CDR1 is MGHDK and CDR2 is SYGVNS. CDR3 length: 15 residues. The CDR3 DNA reads TGTGCCAGCAGTCAGGAGGGGACGAACACCGGGGAGCTGTTTTTT. Translating it yields CASSQEGTNTGELFF.

This chain joins TRBV5-1 and TRBJ2-1; maybe TRBD2 (7 bases). The germline V gene encodes CDR1 SGHRS and CDR2 YFSETQ. The CDR3 spans 15 residues. V lost 3 bases to trimming and J lost 4 bases, with 14 bases between them. The CDR3: CASSWAGEGYNEQFF. In DNA, the CDR3 is TGCGCCAGCAGCTGGGCAGGGGAGGGGTACAATGAGCAGTTCTTC.

The V gene is TRBV27, the J gene TRBJ2-7; tentative D call: TRBD2 (5 bases). V lost 2 bases and J 3 bases, leaving 11 bases between the germline ends. Germline V gives CDR1 MNHEY, CDR2 SMNVEV (reference sequence). This CDR3 spans 14 amino acids. CDR3 in amino acids: CASSLRSGLYEQYF. The CDR3 coding sequence is TGTGCCAGCAGTTTAAGGAGCGGTCTCTACGAGCAGTACTTC.